A selection of T cell receptor beta chains follows, all from one sample in a study of blood T cell repertoires in COVID-19. Produced via immunoSEQ multiplex PCR; TCRdb's table is partial and in-frame only. The sample lists about 210,000 clones; around 89% were seen once. Sequencing input: PBMCs or T cells enriched from blood (not recorded which). The source of these receptors is a man younger than 45 who had recovered from COVID-19. CDR3s include the opening cysteine and the closing phenylalanine or tryptophan. Fields, in order: clone size, V gene, J gene, D gene, CDR3 DNA, CDR3 protein. A D gene is named only where the DNA matches it firmly. Not all rows give a size; the values are once, few, many and, for expanded clones, a class.

NA,TRBV9,TRBJ2-4,NA,TGTGCCAGCAGCCTCTCGTCGGGACTAGCCAAAAACATTCAGTACTTC,CASSLSSGLAKNIQYF
NA,TRBV29-1,TRBJ2-5,NA,TGCAGCGTTGTCCTTAGGGGAGAGACCCAGTACTTC,CSVVLRGETQYF
NA,TRBV10-1,TRBJ2-3,TRBD2,TGCGCCAGCAGTGAGGCTAGCGGGTGGCAAGATACGCAGTATTTT,CASSEASGWQDTQYF
NA,TRBV20-1,TRBJ1-4,NA,TGCAGTGCTAGTGGGCGGTCAACTAATGAAAAACTGTTTTTT,CSASGRSTNEKLFF
NA,TRBV29-1,TRBJ2-1,NA,TGCAGCGTTGCAAACAATGAGCAGTTCTTC,CSVANNEQFF
NA,TRBV2,TRBJ1-1,TRBD1,TGTGCCAGCAGCCAACAGGGGGCGGGAATGAACACTGAAGCTTTCTTT,CASSQQGAGMNTEAFF
NA,TRBV5-5,TRBJ1-4,TRBD1,TGTGCCAGCAGGGAGCCTTACAGGGGGCCCAATGAAAAACTGTTTTTT,CASREPYRGPNEKLFF
NA,TRBV7-6,TRBJ1-5,TRBD1,TGTGCCAGCAGCTTAGCAGGGGGCGTCAATCAGCCCCAGCATTTT,CASSLAGGVNQPQHF
many,TRBV2,TRBJ2-7,NA,TGTGCCAGCAGTGAAGCGCTTCGGTGGGGCGCCCTCTACGAGCAGTACTTC,CASSEALRWGALYEQYF
NA,TRBV4-1,TRBJ1-2,TRBD1,TGCGCCAGCAGCCAAGTTATTTGGGTAGAGGACAGGGGGATAGCTAACTATGGCTACACCTTC,CASSQVIWVEDRGIANYGYTF
NA,TRBV30,TRBJ1-3,NA,TGTGCCTGGACGGAGAGGCTAGACTCTGGAAACACCATATATTTT,CAWTERLDSGNTIYF
NA,TRBV18,TRBJ2-2,TRBD1,TGTGCCAGCTCATCGCAAAACGACAGGGGGCTCACCGGGGAGCTGTTTTTT,CASSSQNDRGLTGELFF
NA,TRBV20-1,TRBJ2-7,TRBD2,TGCAGTGCTAGTATTGCGGGAGAACCCTACGAGCAGTACTTC,CSASIAGEPYEQYF
NA,TRBV19,TRBJ1-1,NA,TGTGCCAGTAGTATGGGGGCAGCGGTTTCAGAAGCTTTCTTT,CASSMGAAVSEAFF
NA,TRBV18,TRBJ2-5,NA,TGTGCCAGCTCACCATCTCGCGGGACAGACTTGTTTGGGGCCCAGTACTTC,CASSPSRGTDLFGAQYF
NA,TRBV28,TRBJ1-5,TRBD1,TGTGCCAGCAGTTTAAGGGGGCGCAATCAGCCCCAGCATTTT,CASSLRGRNQPQHF
once,TRBV10-3,TRBJ2-2,NA,TGTGCCATCAGTGAGTCTAGTGTTACTCCGAACACCGGGGAGCTGTTTTTT,CAISESSVTPNTGELFF
NA,TRBV11-2,TRBJ1-6,NA,TGTGCCAGCAGCTTAGGTGTGAGCTCCTATAATTCACCCCTCCACTTT,CASSLGVSSYNSPLHF
NA,TRBV3-1/TRBV3-2,TRBJ1-6,NA,TGTGCCAGCAGCCAAGCGACGTACGGGAGGAATTCACCCCTCCACTTT,CASSQATYGRNSPLHF
NA,TRBV4-3,TRBJ2-2,TRBD2,TGCGCCAGCAGGCGAGCATCTAGCGGGGGGTCGAACACCGGGGAGCTGTTTTTT,CASRRASSGGSNTGELFF
NA,TRBV30,TRBJ1-1,NA,TGTGCCTGGAGTGGTGAGCTGAACACTGAAGCTTTCTTT,CAWSGELNTEAFF
NA,TRBV7-8,TRBJ2-2,TRBD2,TGTGCCAGCAGCTCTAGCGGGGGGGCCTACGGGGAGCTGTTTTTT,CASSSSGGAYGELFF
NA,TRBV7-9,TRBJ1-1,NA,TGTGCCAGCAGCCTCTACGAGGCCACTGAAGCTTTCTTT,CASSLYEATEAFF
NA,TRBV29-1,TRBJ2-3,NA,TGCAGCGTTGATGGGGCTAGAGCCACAGATACGCAGTATTTT,CSVDGARATDTQYF
NA,TRBV7-9,TRBJ1-1,TRBD1,TGTGCCAGCCGCGAAACAGGGGGCCGGAACACTGAAGCTTTCTTT,CASRETGGRNTEAFF
NA,TRBV28,TRBJ2-5,TRBD1,TGTGCCAGCAGTTCCACAACAGGGGAAGAGACCCAGTACTTC,CASSSTTGEETQYF
once,TRBV10-3,TRBJ1-1,NA,TGTGCCATCAGTGAGTCGGGTGGAGTTGAAGCTTTCTTT,CAISESGGVEAFF